This TCR beta chain was recorded in a study of shared clonotypes between healthy human individuals. The CDR3 is made up of 15 amino acids. V dropped 2 bases and J dropped 3; count of bases not matched to a gene: 4. CDR1 is MGHRA, CDR2 YSYEKL, per germline. Deep level was the assay's run setting. Profiling relied on immunoSEQ multiplex PCR, and the TCRdb table lists in-frame clones only, not all of them. Among some 550,000 clones listed, around 97% were seen once. Memory CD4+ cells were the fraction left after CD45RA+ naive selection. The material sequenced was naive CD4+ T cells sorted from blood. Subset: CD45RA+ positively selected. The receptor was derived from a woman aged 25 to 39 in good health. The chain links TRBV4-1 to TRBJ2-7; 10 bases fit TRBD1. The CDR3 region has the DNA TGCGCCAGCAGCCAATCCGGGACAGGGGTCTACGAGCAGTACTTC. Protein product: CASSQSGTGVYEQYF.